These 32 T cell receptor beta chains originate from one sample sequenced in a study of long-term antiretroviral therapy in people with HIV. A v3.0 immunoSEQ assay was performed at survey level. Measured with immunoSEQ multiplex PCR; TCRdb has only the in-frame clones, and not every one. Of 13,000 or so clones listed, around 82% are singletons. Sequencing was performed on unsorted PBMCs, taken 1.3 years after starting antiretroviral therapy. The receptors originated from a woman aged 18-29 years with HIV.

This sequence joins TRBV15 and TRBJ1-3, with no clear D. Looked up from germline, CDR1 is LNHNV and CDR2 is YYDKDF (reference sequence). V was trimmed by 5 bases and J by 2 bases, leaving 4 bases between them. CDR3 length: 12 amino acids. The CDR3 DNA reads TGTGCCACCAGCCTTACTGGAAACACCATATATTTT. This translates into CATSLTGNTIYF.

The chain combines TRBV5-1 with TRBJ2-7, with TRBD2 identical over 12 bases. CDR1 and CDR2 from the germline V gene are SGHRS and YFSETQ. V was pared by 4 bases and J by 6 bases, with 11 bases of the junction left unmatched. This CDR3 region has 16 residues. CDR3 in amino acids: CASSPTLAGGLSEQYF. CDR3 in DNA: TGCGCCAGCAGCCCTACACTAGCGGGGGGCCTAAGCGAGCAGTACTTC.

This sequence joins TRBV27 and TRBJ1-5, with TRBD1 as a possible D gene (6 bases). Trimming stripped 7 bases from V and 7 bases from J, with 26 bases between. This CDR3 has 17 residues. The V gene's germline CDR1 is MNHEY and CDR2 SMNVEV (reference sequence). The CDR3 region has the DNA TGTGCCAGCACCTCGCGTATCAGGGGTGGAATGATACAGCCCCAGCATTTT. Its translation is CASTSRIRGGMIQPQHF.

This sequence joins TRBV19 and TRBJ1-5; no clear D gene. Trimming took 9 bases from V and 4 from J, leaving 19 bases between them. This CDR3 is 15 amino acids long. CDR1 is LNHDA and CDR2 is SQIVND in the germline V gene (reference sequence). Here the CDR3 DNA reads TGTGCCAGCACTCTCTCTACTCAGTTGAATCAGCCCCAGCATTTT. It encodes CASTLSTQLNQPQHF.

As to this clone: The same CDR3 can be traced to other DNA sequences in this sample. This chain uses TRBV9 with TRBJ2-3; 7 bases align to TRBD2. The CDR3 runs to 16 residues. Looked up from germline, CDR1 is SGDLS and CDR2 is YYNGEE. Trimming removed 1 base from V and 1 base from J; junction bases left unmatched: 6. This chain's CDR3 is CASSVSGAGGTDTQYF. CDR3 nucleotide sequence: TGTGCCAGCAGCGTAAGCGGGGCGGGAGGCACAGATACGCAGTATTTT.

The chain links TRBV7-3 to TRBJ2-3, with TRBD1 matching 8 bases. Unmatched junction bases numbered 3, after V lost 0 bases and J lost 4 bases. The CDR3 runs 15 residues. CDR1 is SGHTA, CDR2 FQGTGA, per germline. CDR3 loop: CASSLTGQGADTQYF. The CDR3 nucleotides are TGTGCCAGCAGCTTAACCGGACAGGGAGCAGATACGCAGTATTTT.

This chain uses TRBV28 with TRBJ2-7; the D is unclear. V lost 1 base and J 0 bases, leaving 4 bases between the germline ends. Germline V gene lookup returns CDR1 MDHEN and CDR2 SYDVKM. The CDR3 is made up of 13 amino acids. The CDR3 loop is CASSLSVSYEQYF. The DNA for the CDR3 is TGTGCCAGCAGTTTATCCGTCTCCTACGAGCAGTACTTC.

The chain recombines TRBV19 with TRBJ2-7; 8 positions agree with TRBD1. The V segment lost 5 bases and the J segment 5 bases; nucleotides outside the gene matches: 11. The CDR3 loop spans 15 amino acids. The germline gives CDR1 LNHDA, CDR2 SQIVND (reference sequence). This CDR3 is CASSARTGIYDEQYF. Here the CDR3 DNA reads TGTGCCAGTAGTGCCCGGACAGGGATCTACGACGAGCAGTACTTC.

This clone was recorded a few times. The chain carries TRBV2 and TRBJ1-3, with TRBD1 as a possible D gene (5 bases). This CDR3 has 16 residues. Trimming took 1 base from V and 0 from J, leaving 10 bases between them. Germline CDR1 SNHLY, CDR2 FYNNEI. CDR3: CASSEDRLYSGNTIYF. CDR3 DNA sequence: TGTGCCAGCAGTGAAGACAGGCTTTACTCTGGAAACACCATATATTTT.

Of note for this clone: Relative to the germline gene, one junction end is altered; a read error may explain this. The chain recombines TRBV2 with TRBJ1-2; 9 bases line up with TRBD1. Germline CDR1 SNHLY, CDR2 FYNNEI. CDR3 length: 12 amino acids. The CDR3 DNA reads TGTGCCATCAGTGACAGGGGGAATGGCTACACCTTC. As protein: CAISDRGNGYTF.

This clone occurred once. This chain links TRBV6-6 with TRBJ2-3; no reliable D call. The germline V gene has CDR1 MNHNY and CDR2 SVGAGI (reference sequence). Trimming cost V 2 bases and J 6 bases, with 6 bases left between them. This CDR3 is built from 12 residues. CDR3 residues: CASSYSQDTQYF. The CDR3 region has the DNA TGTGCCAGCAGTTACAGCCAGGATACGCAGTATTTT.

The rearrangement links TRBV18 to TRBJ1-2, with 9 bases identical to TRBD1. V lost 2 bases, J lost 8 bases, and 3 bases stayed unmatched. CDR3 length: 13 residues. Germline V lookup: CDR1 KGHSH, CDR2 LQKENI. The CDR3 loop is CASSPTTGGGYTF. The CDR3 coding sequence is TGTGCCAGCTCACCAACGACAGGGGGAGGCTACACCTTC.

The chain links TRBV18 to TRBJ2-1, with D possibly matching TRBD1 (6 bases). V lost 4 bases and J lost 6, with 16 bases in between. Germline V CDR1 and CDR2: KGHSH, LQKENI. The CDR3 runs 15 residues. CDR3 DNA: TGTGCCAGCTCACGAAATACAGGGATCGGCAATGAGCAGTTCTTC. Translated: CASSRNTGIGNEQFF.

The chain employs TRBV28 and TRBJ2-1; 14 bases align to TRBD2. Trimming removed 2 bases from V and 3 bases from J; junction bases left unmatched: 6. CDR1 is MDHEN and CDR2 is SYDVKM in the germline V gene. CDR3 length equals 18 residues. Here the CDR3 reads CASSLGTSGRLVYNEQFF. The CDR3 region has the DNA TGTGCCAGCAGTTTAGGGACTAGCGGGAGACTGGTCTACAATGAGCAGTTCTTC. The full variable domain, its missing parts supplied by reference TRBV28 and TRBJ2-1, is DVKVTQSSRYLVKRTGEKVFLECVQDMDHENMFWYRQDPGLGLRLIYFSYDVKMKEKGDIPEGYSVSREKKERFSLILESASTNQTSMYLCASSLGTSGRLVYNEQFFGPGTRLTVL.

This clone turned up a few times. J is TRBJ1-1 and V is TRBV9; D is undetermined. V lost 0 bases, J lost 5 bases, and 8 bases lay in between. CDR1 is SGDLS, CDR2 YYNGEE, per germline. This CDR3 comprises 13 residues. CDR3 in DNA: TGTGCCAGCAGCGTAGAGCAGCGGACTGAAGCTTTCTTT. It encodes CASSVEQRTEAFF.

CDR3 residues: CASSRLGGRETQYF. CDR3 bases: TGTGCCAGCAGTCGCCTAGGGGGGAGGGAGACCCAGTACTTC. The V gene is TRBV28, the J gene TRBJ2-5; D may correspond to TRBD1 or TRBD2 (6 bases each). Trimming left V 5 bases short and J 5 bases short, with 15 bases between. The CDR3 is 14 residues long. Germline assignment: CDR1 MDHEN and CDR2 SYDVKM.

This clone is large in the sample. The J gene is TRBJ2-1, the V gene TRBV9; perhaps TRBD1 as D (6 bases). CDR3 size: 12 residues. V was clipped by 5 bases and J by 4 bases, with 7 bases between them. Germline V gene data show CDR1 as SGDLS and CDR2 as YYNGEE. For the CDR3, the DNA is TGTGCCAGCAGGGACAGTTACAATGAGCAGTTCTTC. This encodes CASRDSYNEQFF.

The genes are TRBV4-3 and TRBJ1-2, with unresolved D. The germline V gene has CDR1 LGHNA and CDR2 YSLEER. The germline V and J ends were trimmed by 4 bases and 4 bases, with 13 bases remaining between them. The CDR3 spans 14 residues. CDR3 sequence (DNA): TGCGCCAGCAGCCGCGTTAAGGAACTCTATGGCTACACCTTC. Its translation is CASSRVKELYGYTF.

This clone was observed a few times. V and J are TRBV10-1 and TRBJ2-2; the D is unclear. The CDR3 covers 13 residues. Trimming removed 4 bases at V and 6 bases at J, with 9 bases between. Per germline, CDR1 WNHNN and CDR2 SYGVQD (reference sequence). The CDR3 here is CASSVIGSGELFF. The CDR3 nucleotides read TGCGCCAGCAGTGTTATCGGTTCCGGGGAGCTGTTTTTT.

This chain links TRBV7-9 with TRBJ1-2; weak D call: TRBD1 (5 bases). The germline V gene has CDR1 SEHNR and CDR2 FQNEAQ (reference sequence). The CDR3 has 13 residues. Deletions cut 6 bases from V and 4 bases from J, with 12 bases between. This chain's CDR3 is CASSRPGTYGYTF. The DNA of the CDR3 is TGTGCCAGCAGTCGTCCAGGGACCTATGGCTACACCTTC.

The chain uses TRBV10-3 and TRBJ2-3, with 12 bases aligning to TRBD2. Per germline, CDR1 ENHRY and CDR2 SYGVKD. CDR3 length equals 14 residues. Losses at the gene ends were 4 bases for V and 4 bases for J; bases not matched to a gene: 0. CDR3 loop: CAISGLAGADTQYF. DNA for the CDR3: TGTGCCATCAGTGGACTAGCGGGAGCAGATACGCAGTATTTT.

This chain's CDR3 is CSVWQGIYGYTF. The CDR3 region has the DNA TGCAGCGTTTGGCAGGGGATCTATGGCTACACCTTC. This chain joins TRBV29-1 and TRBJ1-2; possible D gene TRBD1, 6 bases. The CDR3 consists of 12 residues. Germline V gives CDR1 SQVTM, CDR2 ANQGSEA. Trimming shortened V by 5 bases and J by 4 bases, and 11 bases separated the two germline ends.

The chain carries TRBV7-7 and TRBJ2-5, with a possible D match to TRBD2 (6 bases). This CDR3 spans 14 amino acids. V lost 2 bases and J lost 4, with 11 bases in between. From germline, CDR1 is SSHAT and CDR2 FNYEAQ (reference sequence). The DNA for the CDR3 is TGTGCCAGCAGCTTAATAACTAGCACAGAGACCCAGTACTTC. Its translation: CASSLITSTETQYF.

V gene TRBV6-1 combines with J gene TRBJ1-3; D is undetermined. The V end was cut by 2 bases, the J end by 2 bases, with 7 bases between. The CDR3 sequence is 14 residues long. Germline V gives CDR1 MNHNS, CDR2 SASEGT. CDR3 amino acids: CASSEPRAGNTIYF. Here the CDR3 DNA reads TGTGCCAGCAGTGAACCCAGAGCTGGAAACACCATATATTTT.

This chain links TRBV15 with TRBJ2-7; TRBD1 aligns across 10 bases. Germline CDR1 and CDR2: LNHNV and YYDKDF (reference sequence). The length of the CDR3 is 14 residues. J gave up 7 bases and V 4 bases, and 7 bases lay outside the gene matches. CDR3 nucleotides: TGTGCCACCAGCATGTACGGGACAGGGGATGAGCAGTACTTC. It encodes CATSMYGTGDEQYF.

V usage is TRBV30 and J usage is TRBJ1-5; no firm D call. V lost 3 bases to trimming and J lost 4 bases, with 10 bases between them. The CDR3 consists of 13 residues. The germline gives CDR1 GTSNPN, CDR2 SVGIG (reference sequence). Here the CDR3 DNA reads TGTGCCTGGAGCTCGGCTAATAATCAGCCCCAGCATTTT. Translation: CAWSSANNQPQHF.

The chain links TRBV19 to TRBJ1-1, with D possibly TRBD1 on 5 matching bases. The CDR3 sequence is 16 residues long. CDR1 LNHDA and CDR2 SQIVND come from the germline V gene (reference sequence). V lost 3 bases to trimming and J lost 7 bases, with 21 bases between them. The CDR3 loop is CASSMGWGERTLEAFF. CDR3 nucleotides: TGTGCCAGTAGTATGGGCTGGGGGGAACGTACGCTTGAAGCTTTCTTT. The full variable domain, with the rest looked up from reference TRBV19 and TRBJ1-1, is DGGITQSPKYLFRKEGQNVTLSCEQNLNHDAMYWYRQDPGQGLRLIYYSQIVNDFQKGDIAEGYSVSREKKESFPLTVTSAQKNPTAFYLCASSMGWGERTLEAFFGQGTRLTVV.

Sample share makes this clone medium-sized. The chain carries TRBV7-7 and TRBJ1-2; a weak D match, TRBD1 (5 bases). Germline V gene sequence: CDR1 SSHAT, CDR2 FNYEAQ (reference sequence). Deletions cut 11 bases from V and 0 bases from J, with 19 bases between. The CDR3 contains 15 residues. The CDR3 DNA reads TGTGCCCGGAACCAGGGAAAGTGTACTAACTATGGCTACACCTTC. Residues: CARNQGKCTNYGYTF.

The chain couples TRBV4-3 to TRBJ2-3; D gene uncertain. Germline-derived CDR1 and CDR2 are LGHNA and YSLEER. Trimming shortened V by 4 bases and J by 0 bases, and 8 bases separated the two germline ends. The CDR3 runs 14 residues. CDR3 coding DNA: TGCGCCAGCAGCCTTAGACGGAGCACAGATACGCAGTATTTT. This encodes CASSLRRSTDTQYF.

This clone was observed a few times. The chain uses TRBV5-4 and TRBJ1-2; TRBD1 might be the D (5 bases). The CDR3 is 15 amino acids. The V gene lost 3 bases and the J gene lost 2 bases, with 14 bases spanning the gap. The germline V gene has CDR1 SGHNT and CDR2 YYREEE (reference sequence). CDR3 region: CASSSSDRGNYGYTF. CDR3 nucleotide sequence: TGTGCCAGCAGCTCTTCCGACAGAGGAAACTATGGCTACACCTTC.

In regard to this clone: One end of the junction does not line up with germline, which may come from a read error. CDR3 DNA sequence: TGTGCTAGTGGTTTGGTAGCCGAGGATTTT. Protein sequence: CASGLVAEDF. The genes are TRBV12-5 and TRBJ2-3; unclear D gene. CDR1 and CDR2 from the germline V gene are LGHNT and FRNRAP. The CDR3 totals 10 residues.

DNA for the CDR3: TGTGCCAGCAGTTGGACTAGCGGGGGGGTGCATGAGCAGTTCTTC. Its protein is CASSWTSGGVHEQFF. The V call is TRBV27, the J call TRBJ2-1; 15 bases align to TRBD2. This CDR3 region has 15 residues. The germline V gene encodes CDR1 MNHEY and CDR2 SMNVEV (reference sequence). V lost 4 bases, J lost 8 bases, and 3 bases stayed unmatched.